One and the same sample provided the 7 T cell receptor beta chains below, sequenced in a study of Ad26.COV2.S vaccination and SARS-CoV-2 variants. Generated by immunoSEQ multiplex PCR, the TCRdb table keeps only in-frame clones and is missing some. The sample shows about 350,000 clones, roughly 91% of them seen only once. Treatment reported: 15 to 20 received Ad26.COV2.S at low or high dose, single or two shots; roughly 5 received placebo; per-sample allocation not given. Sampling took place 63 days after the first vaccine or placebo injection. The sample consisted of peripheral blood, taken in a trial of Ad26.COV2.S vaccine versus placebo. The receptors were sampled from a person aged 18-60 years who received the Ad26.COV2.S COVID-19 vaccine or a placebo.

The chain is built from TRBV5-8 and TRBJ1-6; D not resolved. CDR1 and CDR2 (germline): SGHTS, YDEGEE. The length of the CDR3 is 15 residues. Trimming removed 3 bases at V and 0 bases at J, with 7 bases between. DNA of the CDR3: TGTGCCAGCAGCTCTGGATACTCCTATAATTCACCCCTCCACTTT. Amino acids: CASSSGYSYNSPLHF.

CDR3 sequence reads: CASSPTRQGNEKLFF. CDR3 DNA sequence: TGTGCCAGCAGCCCTACCCGACAGGGGAATGAAAAACTGTTTTTT. The chain recombines TRBV5-6 with TRBJ1-4; 8 positions match TRBD1. V lost 4 bases, J lost 5 bases, and 7 bases stayed unmatched. This CDR3 spans 15 amino acids. Germline CDR1 SGHDT, CDR2 YYEEEE.

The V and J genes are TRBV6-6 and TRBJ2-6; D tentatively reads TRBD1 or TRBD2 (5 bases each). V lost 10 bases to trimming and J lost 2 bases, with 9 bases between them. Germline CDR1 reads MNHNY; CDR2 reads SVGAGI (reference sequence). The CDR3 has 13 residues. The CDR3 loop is CATRDPGANVLTF. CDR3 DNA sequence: TGTGCCACCAGGGACCCTGGGGCCAACGTCCTGACTTTC.

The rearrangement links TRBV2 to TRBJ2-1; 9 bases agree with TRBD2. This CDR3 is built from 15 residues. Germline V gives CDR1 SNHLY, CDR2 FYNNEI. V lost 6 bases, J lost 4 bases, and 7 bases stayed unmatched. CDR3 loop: CASRSTSGGYNEQFF. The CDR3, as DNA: TGTGCCAGCAGGTCGACTAGCGGAGGGTACAATGAGCAGTTCTTC.

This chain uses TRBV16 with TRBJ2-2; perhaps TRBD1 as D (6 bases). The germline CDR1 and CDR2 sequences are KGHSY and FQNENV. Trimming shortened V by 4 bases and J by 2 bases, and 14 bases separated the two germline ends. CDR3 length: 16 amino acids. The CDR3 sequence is CASSLFGQLNTGELFF. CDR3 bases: TGTGCCAGCAGCCTGTTCGGACAGCTCAACACCGGGGAGCTGTTTTTT.

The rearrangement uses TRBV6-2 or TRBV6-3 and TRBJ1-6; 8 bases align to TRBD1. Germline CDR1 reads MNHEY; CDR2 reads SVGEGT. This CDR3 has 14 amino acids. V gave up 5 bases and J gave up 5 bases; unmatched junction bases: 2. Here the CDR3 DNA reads TGTGCCAGCAGTAGACAGGGGAATAATTCACCCCTCCACTTT. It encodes CASSRQGNNSPLHF.

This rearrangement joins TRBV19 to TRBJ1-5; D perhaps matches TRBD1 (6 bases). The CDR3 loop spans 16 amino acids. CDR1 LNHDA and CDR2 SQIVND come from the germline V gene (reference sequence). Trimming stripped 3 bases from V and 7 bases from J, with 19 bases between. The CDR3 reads CASSMLRTALGQPQHF. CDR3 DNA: TGTGCCAGTAGTATGCTGCGGACAGCCCTCGGGCAGCCCCAGCATTTT.